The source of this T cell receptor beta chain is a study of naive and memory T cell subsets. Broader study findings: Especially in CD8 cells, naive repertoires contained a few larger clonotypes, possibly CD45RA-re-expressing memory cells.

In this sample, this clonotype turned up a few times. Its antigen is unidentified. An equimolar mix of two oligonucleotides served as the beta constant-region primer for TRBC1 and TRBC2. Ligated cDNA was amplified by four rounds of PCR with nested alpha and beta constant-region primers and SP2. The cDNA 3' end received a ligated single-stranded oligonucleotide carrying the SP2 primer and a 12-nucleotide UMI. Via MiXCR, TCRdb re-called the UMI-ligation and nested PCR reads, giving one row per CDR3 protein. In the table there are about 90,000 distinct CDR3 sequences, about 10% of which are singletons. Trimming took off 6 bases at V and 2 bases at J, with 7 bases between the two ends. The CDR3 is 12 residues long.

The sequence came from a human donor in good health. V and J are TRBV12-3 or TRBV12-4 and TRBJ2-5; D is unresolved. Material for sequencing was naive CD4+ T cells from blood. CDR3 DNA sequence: TGTGCCAGCAGACCCAGGCAAGAGACCCAGTACTTC. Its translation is CASRPRQETQYF.